The clone carrying this T cell receptor beta chain appeared once. Its antigen remains unidentified. This sample is drawn from a study of long-term antiretroviral therapy in people with HIV. Study results and limitations: Pre-ART-expanded clones dominated the repertoire at all time points. ART adherence, viral resistance and therapy changes were undocumented.

V lost 4 bases, J lost 1 base, and 3 bases stayed unmatched. CDR1 SGHVS and CDR2 FQNEAQ come from the germline V gene. The CDR3 has 16 amino acids. Runs used v3.0 of the immunoSEQ assay and were done at survey level. Each sample aimed for roughly 35,000-50,000 sequenced T-cell genomes. Data came from immunoSEQ multiplex PCR; TCRdb stores just in-frame clones and leaves some out. The sample has tens of thousands of clones; 80% to 90% are singletons. The chain links TRBV7-8 to TRBJ2-1; 11 bases match TRBD2. This receptor was taken from a man between 18 and 29 years old with HIV. The sequencing here drew on unsorted PBMCs, taken 0.3 years after starting antiretroviral therapy. Here the CDR3 reads CASSSSSGGSYNEQFF. DNA of the CDR3: TGTGCCAGCAGCTCCTCTAGCGGGGGGTCCTACAATGAGCAGTTCTTC. Variable domain in full (rest from reference TRBV7-8 and TRBJ2-1): GAGVSQSPRYKVAKRGQDVALRCDPISGHVSLFWYQQALGQGPEFLTYFQNEAQLDKSGLPSDRFFAERPEGSVSTLKIQRTQQEDSAVYLCASSSSSGGSYNEQFFGPGTRLTVL.